These 2 T cell receptor beta chains share one sample of origin, sequenced in a study of blood T cells in healthy people across ages. A sample-barcoded 5' primer and a J-beta primer mix were used in a second PCR of about 6 to 11 cycles. TCRdb reprocessed the 5' RACE reads via MiXCR and lists one record per CDR3 protein. The sample lists approximately 730,000 distinct CDR3 sequences, 40% to 45% occurring once. The sequenced sample consisted of blood. The source is a woman in her fifties or sixties in good health.

There are a few counts of this clonotype. The chain carries TRBV18 and TRBJ1-6; D is uncertain. V gave up 4 bases and J gave up 7 bases, with 14 bases separating them. The germline V gene has CDR1 KGHSH and CDR2 LQKENI. The CDR3 covers 15 residues. CDR3 sequence: CASSLGQTENSPLHF. For the CDR3, the DNA is TGTGCCAGCTCACTAGGGCAGACTGAGAATTCACCCCTCCACTTT.

V usage is TRBV20-1 and J usage is TRBJ2-1, with 11 bases that match TRBD2. Germline V lookup: CDR1 DFQATT, CDR2 SNEGSKA (reference sequence). The CDR3 loop spans 14 amino acids. V gave up 6 bases and J gave up 2 bases; unmatched junction bases: 3. CDR3 in DNA: TGCAGTGCCACGACTAGCGGGACCTACAATGAGCAGTTCTTC. It encodes CSATTSGTYNEQFF.